The 16 T cell receptor beta chains in this list originate from one sample, sequenced in a study of blood T cells in healthy people across ages. A second PCR, run for about 7 to 11 cycles, used a sample-barcoded 5' primer plus a J-beta primer mix. A single record per CDR3 protein comes from TCRdb applying MiXCR to the 5' RACE reads. The table lists around 870,000 distinct CDR3 sequences, more than 25% of them singletons. Sequencing input: blood. Receptors originate from an elderly woman in good health.

The rearrangement links TRBV12-3 or TRBV12-4 to TRBJ2-6; 8 bases line up with TRBD2. The length of the CDR3 is 16 residues. V shed 5 bases, J shed 3 bases, and the junction held 6 bases outside the gene matches. DNA for the CDR3: TGTGCCAGCAGTACCGGGGGGGCATATGGGGCCAACGTCCTGACTTTC. It specifies CASSTGGAYGANVLTF.

Ten or more counts support this clonotype. The DNA for the CDR3 is TGTGCCAGCAGAAATAGCGGGGGGGCCCAAGAGACCCAGTACTTC. Its protein is CASRNSGGAQETQYF. The V and J genes are TRBV7-9 and TRBJ2-5; 11 bases are a match to TRBD2. This CDR3 contains 15 residues. The germline CDR1 and CDR2 sequences are SEHNR and FQNEAQ (reference sequence). V was pared by 6 bases and J by 1 base, with 4 bases of the junction left unmatched.

This clonotype was seen at least ten times. The genes are TRBV28 and TRBJ2-7; D unresolved. Germline V CDR1 and CDR2: MDHEN, SYDVKM. This CDR3 region has 12 residues. The V end lost 6 bases, the J end lost 5 bases, and 11 bases lay between the germline ends. The CDR3 DNA is TGTGCCAGCAGATCCCGACATAACGAGCAGTACTTC. Its protein product is CASRSRHNEQYF.

This clonotype was counted many times. V gene TRBV29-1 combines with J gene TRBJ1-5; D may be TRBD1 (5 bases). The CDR3 extends over 13 amino acids. Germline values: CDR1 SQVTM, CDR2 ANQGSEA. The V end was cut by 6 bases, the J end by 1 base, with 10 bases between. The CDR3 DNA follows: TGCAGCGTGGGGGGAGGGAGCAATCAGCCCCAGCATTTT. Amino acids: CSVGGGSNQPQHF.

The chain recombines TRBV7-2 with TRBJ2-5; weak D call: TRBD2 (5 bases). V was clipped by 5 bases and J by 4 bases, with 17 bases between them. CDR3 length: 15 amino acids. CDR1 is SGHTA, CDR2 FQGNSA, per germline. The CDR3 DNA reads as TGTGCCAGCAGCCCGCTGCTTGGCGGAGGAGAGACCCAGTACTTC. This sequence encodes CASSPLLGGGETQYF.

This clonotype was counted many times. The chain combines TRBV12-3 or TRBV12-4 with TRBJ2-3; D not certain. The germline V and J ends were trimmed by 7 bases and 2 bases, with 13 bases remaining between them. The CDR3 is 14 amino acids. CDR3 DNA sequence: TGTGCCAGCAAGTCGGGTCCAACCACAGATACGCAGTATTTT. Protein product: CASKSGPTTDTQYF.

This clonotype was observed at least ten times. The chain couples TRBV27 to TRBJ2-5, with 9 bases lining up with TRBD1. CDR1 MNHEY and CDR2 SMNVEV come from the germline V gene (reference sequence). The junction had 10 bases not matched to a gene; V was cut back by 8 bases and J by 6 bases. The CDR3 runs to 14 residues. The CDR3 DNA reads as TGTGCCAGCGGGTACACAGGGGGCAGGAAGACCCAGTACTTC. Protein: CASGYTGGRKTQYF.

The genes are TRBV20-1 and TRBJ1-6, with D perhaps TRBD1 (5 bases). The CDR3 spans 13 residues. Deletions cut 1 base from V and 6 bases from J, with 7 bases between. The germline gives CDR1 DFQATT, CDR2 SNEGSKA (reference sequence). DNA of the CDR3: TGCAGTGCTAGAGGGGACGGTAATTCACCCCTCCACTTT. Translation: CSARGDGNSPLHF.

This clonotype was seen at least ten times. CDR3 DNA: TGTGCCAGCAGCCTTGGACAGGCGATAGGACAGCCCCAGCATTTT. It specifies CASSLGQAIGQPQHF. V gene TRBV4-2 combines with J gene TRBJ1-5; 7 bases agree with TRBD1. The V segment lost 4 bases and the J segment 7 bases; nucleotides outside the gene matches: 10. The CDR3 runs to 15 residues. Germline V lookup: CDR1 LGHNA, CDR2 YNFKEQ.

V usage is TRBV20-1 and J usage is TRBJ2-1; TRBD2 is a possible D gene (6 bases). Trimming cost V 1 base and J 3 bases, with 7 bases left between them. Germline CDR1 DFQATT, CDR2 SNEGSKA (reference sequence). The CDR3 consists of 13 residues. The CDR3 DNA reads as TGCAGTGCTAGAGCGGGAGTCTACAATGAGCAGTTCTTC. Translating gives CSARAGVYNEQFF.

The gene calls are TRBV12-3 or TRBV12-4 and TRBJ2-7; 9 nucleotides agree with TRBD2. J was trimmed by 7 bases and V by 6 bases; bases with no gene match: 10. The CDR3 extends over 14 amino acids. CDR3 amino acids: CASSRGGGLNEQYF. The CDR3 bases are TGTGCCAGCAGCCGCGGGGGGGGGCTCAATGAGCAGTACTTC.

The sample holds many counts of this clonotype. This chain joins TRBV6-2 or TRBV6-3 and TRBJ2-4; the D gene is possibly TRBD1 (7 bases). V lost 4 bases and J lost 1, with 11 bases in between. CDR1 and CDR2 from the germline V gene are MNHEY and SVGEGT. The CDR3 extends over 15 amino acids. In DNA, the CDR3 is TGTGCCAGCAGTTCCGGGGGACAGGCCAAAAACATTCAGTACTTC. The encoded protein is CASSSGGQAKNIQYF.

This clonotype was observed many times. This chain joins TRBV6-4 and TRBJ2-5, with 8 bases aligning to TRBD1. Germline V gives CDR1 MRHNA, CDR2 SNTAGT. This CDR3 region has 14 residues. V shed 4 bases, J shed 5 bases, and the junction held 6 bases outside the gene matches. The CDR3 sequence is CASSGQGAWETQYF. Written as DNA, the CDR3 is TGTGCCAGCAGTGGGCAGGGGGCGTGGGAGACCCAGTACTTC.

This clonotype came up a few times. This chain links TRBV4-1 with TRBJ1-5, with 8 nucleotides matching TRBD1. The ends lost 5 bases at V and 3 bases at J; junction bases unmatched: 3. Per germline, CDR1 MGHRA and CDR2 YSYEKL. This CDR3 spans 14 amino acids. In DNA form, the CDR3 reads TGCGCCAGCAGCACGGGACAGGACAATCAGCCCCAGCATTTT. It specifies CASSTGQDNQPQHF.

This clonotype was seen at least ten times. V gene TRBV5-5 combines with J gene TRBJ2-3; D remains ambiguous. Deletions cut 3 bases from V and 0 bases from J, with 11 bases between. The CDR3 is made up of 15 amino acids. Germline loops: CDR1 SGHKS, CDR2 YYEKEE (reference sequence). In DNA form, the CDR3 reads TGTGCCAGCAGCTCCAGACACGATAGCACAGATACGCAGTATTTT. It codes for CASSSRHDSTDTQYF. The variable domain in full, with the rest retrieved from reference TRBV5-5 and TRBJ2-3, is DAGVTQSPTHLIKTRGQQVTLRCSPISGHKSVSWYQQVLGQGPQFIFQYYEKEERGRGNFPDRFSARQFPNYSSELNVNALLLGDSALYLCASSSRHDSTDTQYFGPGTRLTVL.

This rearrangement joins TRBV7-8 to TRBJ2-7; 8 bases agree with TRBD1. Near its end, the DNA agrees better with TRBJ2-5, so the J call may be wrong. The CDR3 has 16 residues. Germline V gene lookup returns CDR1 SGHVS and CDR2 FQNEAQ. The CDR3 nucleotides read TGTGCCAGCAGCCCGAATCCCGGGACAGGTGGGGAGACCCAGTACTTC. Its protein is CASSPNPGTGGETQYF.